A selection of T cell receptor beta chains follows, all from one sample in a study of T cell repertoires in cytomegalovirus infection. TCRdb ran MiXCR on the reads and lists one entry per CDR3 protein. The table records 450,000 to 600,000 distinct CDR3 sequences, approximately 10% of them present only once. The sequenced sample was PBMCs. Receptors originate from a human donor in good health (CMV status not recorded). Some clones in this sample may be carry-over from other donors' samples. Both conserved end residues are part of each CDR3. A D gene is named only where the DNA matches it firmly. Clone size is not always given. Where it is, it says once, few, many or a class for expanded clones.

v_gene	j_gene	abundance	d_gene	len	CDR3nt	CDR3aa
TRBV6-1	TRBJ2-7	many	TRBD1	12	TGTGCCTCCTACCTGGGACAGGGGGAGCAGTACTTC	CASYLGQGEQYF
TRBV7-2	TRBJ1-2	many	-	13	TGTGCCAGCAGCTTAAGACAGCTAGATGGCTACACCTTC	CASSLRQLDGYTF
TRBV7-2	TRBJ1-4	many	-	13	TGTGCCAGCAGCTGGTCAACTAATGAAAAACTGTTTTTT	CASSWSTNEKLFF
TRBV7-6	TRBJ2-7	many	-	13	TGTGCCAGCAGCACCTCGGGAACCTACGAGCAGTACTTC	CASSTSGTYEQYF
TRBV6-1	TRBJ1-2	many	TRBD1	14	TGTGCCAGCTACGGGACAGGGGGCGTTCATGGCTACACCTTC	CASYGTGGVHGYTF
TRBV4-2	TRBJ1-6	-	-	12	TGTGCCAGCAGCCTCCCTCCAGGGCCCCTCCACTTT	CASSLPPGPLHF
TRBV7-9	TRBJ2-1	-	TRBD2	18	TGTGCCAGCAGCTTGACGAGACTAGCGGGTTCCTCCTACAATGAGCAGTTCTTC	CASSLTRLAGSSYNEQFF
TRBV12-3/TRBV12-4	TRBJ1-2	many	-	13	TGTGCCAGCAGTTTCGCCTGGGGGGATGGCTACACCTTC	CASSFAWGDGYTF
TRBV5-1	TRBJ1-1	-	-	15	TGCGCCAGCAGGGACCCCTTACGGAAGAGGTTTGAAGCTTTCTTT	CASRDPLRKRFEAFF
TRBV28	TRBJ2-7	few	-	14	-	CASSSSGQGNEQYF
TRBV3-1	TRBJ2-2	many	-	17	TGTGCCAGCAGCCAAGGCCCCCTCTTAGGAGGAGCCGGGGAGCTGTTTTTT	CASSQGPLLGGAGELFF
TRBV10-1	TRBJ1-1	few	-	14	TGCGCCAGCAGTGAGGGGGGAGCGAACACTGAAGCTTTCTTT	CASSEGGANTEAFF
TRBV20-1	TRBJ2-1	many	TRBD2	18	TGCAGTGCTAGAGATTTTAGCGGGGGGACGAGCTCCTACAATGAGCAGTTCTTC	CSARDFSGGTSSYNEQFF
TRBV6-5	TRBJ1-1	few	-	13	TGTGCCAGCAGGGACCGCACGAACACTGAAGCTTTCTTT	CASRDRTNTEAFF
TRBV7-9	TRBJ2-5	many	TRBD1	15	TGTGCCAGCAGCCCGGGACAGGGAGGGCGGGAGACCCAGTACTTC	CASSPGQGGRETQYF
TRBV29-1	TRBJ1-4	-	-	12	TGCAGCGTTGGAGGGTCTGATGAAAAACTGTTTTTT	CSVGGSDEKLFF
TRBV7-9	TRBJ1-2	many	-	14	TGTGCCAGCAGCTTAGCGGGGCATCGCGGTGGCTACACCTTC	CASSLAGHRGGYTF
TRBV7-9	TRBJ1-1	many	TRBD1	15	TGTGCCCACGACAGGGGAGGACTTATGAACACTGAAGCTTTCTTT	CAHDRGGLMNTEAFF
TRBV7-2	TRBJ1-2	many	-	13	TGTGCCAGCAGCTTAGACAGGGCGGATGGCTACACCTTC	CASSLDRADGYTF
TRBV29-1	TRBJ2-2	many	TRBD2	15	TGCAGCGTAGGGGGAAAGCGGGGGGGCGTCGGGGAGCTGTTTTTT	CSVGGKRGGVGELFF
TRBV29-1	TRBJ2-5	few	-	15	TGCAGCGCGGCGCGGCTCAACCTCGGATACGAGACCCAGTACTTC	CSAARLNLGYETQYF
TRBV7-4	TRBJ2-3	-	-	17	TGTCCCAGCAGCGCCCGCAGAACAGGGATAGTAACAGATACGCAGTATTTT	CPSSARRTGIVTDTQYF
TRBV28	TRBJ2-5	many	TRBD2	17	TGTGCCAGCAGTCGAAAAATACTAGCGGGAGGGCAGGAGACCCAGTACTTC	CASSRKILAGGQETQYF
TRBV10-3	TRBJ2-3	many	TRBD2	17	TGTGCCATCAGTGAGAGGACTAGCGGGAGGGCCACAGATACGCAGTATTTT	CAISERTSGRATDTQYF